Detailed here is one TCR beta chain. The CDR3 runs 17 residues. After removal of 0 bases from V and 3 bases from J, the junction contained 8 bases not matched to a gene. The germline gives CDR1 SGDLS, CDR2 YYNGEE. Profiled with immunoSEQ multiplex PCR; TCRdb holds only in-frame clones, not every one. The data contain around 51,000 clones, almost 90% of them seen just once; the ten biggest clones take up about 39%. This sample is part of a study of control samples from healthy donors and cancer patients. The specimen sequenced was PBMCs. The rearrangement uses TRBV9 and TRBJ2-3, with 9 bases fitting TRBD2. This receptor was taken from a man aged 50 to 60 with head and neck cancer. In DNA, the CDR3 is TGTGCCAGCAGCGTAGGGTCGGCGGGGGGGCGAACAGATACGCAGTATTTT. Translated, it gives CASSVGSAGGRTDTQYF.